This record concerns one T cell receptor (beta chain) sequence. How the authors handled the data: Estimation of nucleated cell counts was performed using reference gene primer amplification. Clones were read by immunoSEQ multiplex PCR, and TCRdb kept only the in-frame ones, dropping some. Clone size and the V and J calls come from that table; the DNA yielded D and trimming. The sample includes some 270,000 clones, 84% of them seen just once. This specimen comes from a study of blood T cell repertoires in COVID-19. Between the trimmed V and J ends, which lost 6 bases and 0 bases, there was a span of 9 bases. CDR3 size: 13 residues. CDR1 is LNHDA, CDR2 SQIVND, per germline (reference sequence).

V is TRBV19 and J is TRBJ2-7; perhaps TRBD1 as D (6 bases). Sequenced sample: peripheral blood. The sequence was obtained from a woman aged 40 to 50 who had recovered from COVID-19. The CDR3 nucleotides are TGTGCCAGTAGCAAACAGGGCTCCTACGAGCAGTACTTC. It is translated as CASSKQGSYEQYF.